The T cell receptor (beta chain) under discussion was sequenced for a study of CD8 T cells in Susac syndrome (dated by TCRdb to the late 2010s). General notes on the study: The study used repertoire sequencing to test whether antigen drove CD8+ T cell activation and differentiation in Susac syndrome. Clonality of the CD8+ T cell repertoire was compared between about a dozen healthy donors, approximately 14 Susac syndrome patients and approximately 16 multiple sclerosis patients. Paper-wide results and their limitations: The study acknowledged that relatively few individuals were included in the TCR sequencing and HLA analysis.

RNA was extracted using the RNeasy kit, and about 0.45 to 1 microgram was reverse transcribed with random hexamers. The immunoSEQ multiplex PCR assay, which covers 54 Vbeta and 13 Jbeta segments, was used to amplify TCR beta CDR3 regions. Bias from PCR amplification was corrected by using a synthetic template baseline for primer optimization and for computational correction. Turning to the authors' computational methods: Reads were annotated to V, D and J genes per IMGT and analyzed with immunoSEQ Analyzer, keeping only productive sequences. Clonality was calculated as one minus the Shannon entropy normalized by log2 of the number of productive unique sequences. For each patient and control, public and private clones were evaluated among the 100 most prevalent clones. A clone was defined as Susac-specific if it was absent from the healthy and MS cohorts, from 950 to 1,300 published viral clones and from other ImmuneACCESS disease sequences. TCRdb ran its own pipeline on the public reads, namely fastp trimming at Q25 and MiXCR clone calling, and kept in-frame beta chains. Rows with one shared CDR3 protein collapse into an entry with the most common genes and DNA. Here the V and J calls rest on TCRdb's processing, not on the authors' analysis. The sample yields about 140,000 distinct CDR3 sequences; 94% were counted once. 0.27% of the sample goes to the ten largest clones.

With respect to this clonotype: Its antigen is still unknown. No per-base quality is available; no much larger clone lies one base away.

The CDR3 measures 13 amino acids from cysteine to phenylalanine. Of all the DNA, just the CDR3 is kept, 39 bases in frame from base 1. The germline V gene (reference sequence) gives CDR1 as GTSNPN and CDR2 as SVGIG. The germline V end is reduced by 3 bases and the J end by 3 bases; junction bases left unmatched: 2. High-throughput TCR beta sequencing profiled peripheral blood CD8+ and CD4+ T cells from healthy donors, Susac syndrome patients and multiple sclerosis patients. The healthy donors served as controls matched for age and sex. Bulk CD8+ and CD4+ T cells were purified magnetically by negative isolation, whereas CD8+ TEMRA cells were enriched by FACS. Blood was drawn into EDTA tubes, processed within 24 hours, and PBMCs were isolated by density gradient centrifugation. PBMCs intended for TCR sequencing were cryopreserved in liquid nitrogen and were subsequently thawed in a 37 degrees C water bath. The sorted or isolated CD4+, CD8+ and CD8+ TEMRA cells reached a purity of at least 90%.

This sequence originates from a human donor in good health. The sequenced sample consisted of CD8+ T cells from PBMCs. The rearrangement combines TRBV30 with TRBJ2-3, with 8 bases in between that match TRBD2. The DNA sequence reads TGTGCCTGGAGACGGGGGGGGACAGATACGCAGTATTTT. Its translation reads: CAWRRGGTDTQYF.